One sample yielded the 31 T cell receptor beta chains listed below, sequenced in a study of T cells after yellow fever vaccination (dated 2019 in TCRdb). The treatment or condition label for this specimen denotes: live attenuated yellow fever vaccine strain. Receptors were amplified or captured by 5' RACE. Sequencing took place on an Illumina NovaSeq 6000. TCRdb's own reprocessing of the public reads used fastp at Q25 and MiXCR and kept productive beta chains. Rows merge per CDR3 protein into single entries with the most common DNA and genes. This sample has roughly 350,000 distinct CDR3 sequences in its table, and roughly 4% of those were observed once. The ten largest clonotypes hold roughly 25% of the sample. The input for sequencing was PBMCs, taken 5 days after the yellow fever booster vaccination. Receptor source: a man in his late teens or twenties who received the YFV17D yellow fever vaccine.

This clonotype was counted only a few times. The J gene is TRBJ2-3, the V gene TRBV7-2; tentatively, D is TRBD2 (6 bases). V was trimmed by 1 base and J by 4 bases, leaving 12 bases between them. The CDR3 contains 15 residues. CDR1 and CDR2 (germline): SGHTA, FQGNSA. The chain's CDR3 is CASSLGQTGADTQYF. The CDR3 region has the DNA TGTGCCAGCAGCTTAGGACAGACGGGGGCAGATACGCAGTATTTT.

This chain connects TRBV27 to TRBJ1-2; D is undetermined. The CDR3 spans 13 residues. Germline-derived CDR1 and CDR2 are MNHEY and SMNVEV (reference sequence). V dropped 3 bases and J dropped 5 bases, with 10 bases sitting between them. CDR3 sequence reads: CASSFGLQYGYTF. The CDR3 bases are TGTGCCAGCAGTTTTGGGCTACAGTATGGCTACACCTTC.

This clonotype was seen repeatedly, ten times or more. The rearrangement uses TRBV5-6 and TRBJ1-3; D gene ambiguous. CDR1 is SGHDT, CDR2 YYEEEE, per germline. V lost 1 base and J 4 bases, leaving 12 bases between the germline ends. CDR3 length: 15 residues. CDR3: CASSLFGLTGNTIYF. Here the CDR3 DNA reads TGTGCCAGCAGCTTGTTCGGCCTCACAGGAAACACCATATATTTT.

The chain carries TRBV7-2 and TRBJ2-7; 9 bases line up with TRBD1. The trim removed 5 bases at V and 3 bases at J, leaving 8 bases unmatched. Germline lookup yields CDR1 SGHTA and CDR2 FQGNSA. The CDR3 spans 15 residues. The DNA for the CDR3 is TGTGCCAGCAGCGCGCCAACAGGGGGCTTCTACGAGCAGTACTTC. Protein sequence: CASSAPTGGFYEQYF.

This clonotype was detected a few times. This chain connects TRBV18 to TRBJ1-2, with 7 nucleotides matching TRBD1. The V gene end was trimmed by 0 bases and the J gene end by 4 bases; junction bases not matched to a gene: 5. Germline CDR1 and CDR2: KGHSH and LQKENI. This CDR3 region has 15 residues. Here the CDR3 reads CASSPPKGAGYGYTF. The CDR3 DNA sequence: TGTGCCAGCTCACCACCGAAGGGGGCGGGCTATGGCTACACCTTC. Drawing the rest from reference TRBV18 and TRBJ1-2, the complete variable domain is NAGVMQNPRHLVRRRGQEARLRCSPMKGHSHVYWYRQLPEEGLKFMVYLQKENIIDESGMPKERFSAEFPKEGPSILRIQQVVRGDSAAYFCASSPPKGAGYGYTFGSGTRLTVV.

The chain carries TRBV15 and TRBJ1-3, with D uncertain. Trimming took off 1 base at V and 2 bases at J, with 0 bases between the two ends. The CDR3 is 12 amino acids. Germline V lookup: CDR1 LNHNV, CDR2 YYDKDF (reference sequence). The CDR3 is CATSRAGNTIYF. For the CDR3, the DNA is TGTGCCACCAGCAGAGCTGGAAACACCATATATTTT. The full variable domain, with the rest looked up from reference TRBV15 and TRBJ1-3, is DAMVIQNPRYQVTQFGKPVTLSCSQTLNHNVMYWYQQKSSQAPKLLFHYYDKDFNNEADTPDNFQSRRPNTSFCFLDIRSPGLGDTAMYLCATSRAGNTIYFGEGSWLTVV.

The chain combines TRBV7-2 with TRBJ2-5; the D is unclear. Deletions cut 3 bases from V and 3 bases from J, with 8 bases between. In germline, CDR1 is SGHTA, CDR2 FQGNSA. This CDR3 has 13 residues. CDR3 amino acids: CASSFIGKETQYF. CDR3 nucleotide sequence: TGTGCCAGCAGCTTTATCGGAAAAGAGACCCAGTACTTC.

This clonotype was counted only a few times. This chain connects TRBV4-2 to TRBJ2-2, with D possibly matching TRBD2 (6 bases). Germline lookup yields CDR1 LGHNA and CDR2 YNFKEQ. The ends were cut back, 0 bases at V and 3 bases at J, with 8 bases in the middle. This CDR3 is 15 amino acids long. The CDR3 loop reads CASSQDRGYTGELFF. The CDR3 DNA reads TGTGCCAGCAGCCAAGACCGGGGGTACACCGGGGAGCTGTTTTTT.

This clonotype has only a few counts. The chain combines TRBV5-5 with TRBJ2-1; D is undetermined. Trimming stripped 2 bases from V and 8 bases from J, with 14 bases between. The CDR3 totals 14 residues. Germline CDR1 and CDR2: SGHKS and YYEKEE (reference sequence). CDR3 sequence (DNA): TGTGCCAGCAGCTTCCCCTTCGGTGTCCATGAGCAGTTCTTC. This gives the protein CASSFPFGVHEQFF.

The gene calls are TRBV28 and TRBJ2-1; 7 bases map to TRBD2. This CDR3 region has 13 residues. With V trimmed by 5 bases and J by 3 bases, 1 base remained unmatched. Germline CDR1 reads MDHEN; CDR2 reads SYDVKM. The CDR3: CASSSGNYNEQFF. The CDR3 DNA reads TGTGCCAGCAGTAGCGGGAACTACAATGAGCAGTTCTTC.

This clonotype was counted only a few times. The rearrangement uses TRBV11-2 and TRBJ2-1, with TRBD2 matching over 11 bases. Trimming cost V 6 bases and J 5 bases; bases outside gene matches: 9. The CDR3 runs to 16 residues. CDR1 and CDR2 from the germline V gene are SGHAT and FQNNGV. CDR3 residues: CASRHLLAGAHNEQFF. CDR3 coding DNA: TGTGCCAGCAGGCATCTACTAGCGGGGGCCCACAATGAGCAGTTCTTC. The variable domain in full, with the rest retrieved from reference TRBV11-2 and TRBJ2-1, is EAGVAQSPRYKIIEKRQSVAFWCNPISGHATLYWYQQILGQGPKLLIQFQNNGVVDDSQLPKDRFSAERLKGVDSTLKIQPAKLEDSAVYLCASRHLLAGAHNEQFFGPGTRLTVL.

Turning to this clonotype: One end of the junction is discordant with germline, which a read error may explain. Here the CDR3 DNA reads TGCAGTGCTGGAGAAATGGAGAAGACCCAGTACTTC. It yields the protein CSAGEMEKTQYF. This chain links TRBV20-1 with TRBJ2-5; unclear D gene. The CDR3 length is 12 residues. Germline CDR1 is DFQATT and CDR2 is SNEGSKA (reference sequence).

This clonotype was observed a handful of times. The chain combines TRBV5-1 with TRBJ2-7, with unresolved D. The germline gives CDR1 SGHRS, CDR2 YFSETQ. Trimming took off 0 bases at V and 2 bases at J, with 15 bases between the two ends. The CDR3 totals 16 residues. The CDR3 spells CASSLAMVGEAYEQYF. CDR3 in DNA: TGCGCCAGCAGCTTGGCCATGGTCGGTGAGGCCTACGAGCAGTACTTC.

This clonotype was counted only a few times. The CDR3 is CASSHPGDSHYEQYF. CDR3 sequence (DNA): TGCGCCAGCAGCCACCCGGGTGACAGTCACTACGAGCAGTACTTC. The J gene is TRBJ2-7, the V gene TRBV4-1; possible D gene TRBD1, 5 bases. Germline V lookup: CDR1 MGHRA, CDR2 YSYEKL. CDR3 length: 15 residues. V shed 3 bases and J shed 3 bases, with 15 bases lying between them.

This clonotype was seen ten or more times. The chain is built from TRBV20-1 and TRBJ2-5, with 7 bases identical to TRBD2. The trim removed 0 bases at V and 1 base at J, leaving 5 bases unmatched. Germline V lookup: CDR1 DFQATT, CDR2 SNEGSKA (reference sequence). The CDR3 contains 15 residues. The CDR3 DNA sequence: TGCAGTGCTAGAGATAACCTAGCGGTCCAAGAGACCCAGTACTTC. Protein product: CSARDNLAVQETQYF.

This sequence joins TRBV15 and TRBJ1-5; tentative D call: TRBD1 (6 bases). V was cut by 2 bases and J by 3 bases, with 11 bases left in between. Germline V gene lookup returns CDR1 LNHNV and CDR2 YYDKDF (reference sequence). The CDR3 is 15 residues long. CDR3 sequence reads: CATSRSYRANQPQHF. DNA for the CDR3: TGTGCCACCAGCAGATCCTACAGGGCCAATCAGCCCCAGCATTTT. Full variable domain (outside the CDR3, taken from reference TRBV15 and TRBJ1-5): DAMVIQNPRYQVTQFGKPVTLSCSQTLNHNVMYWYQQKSSQAPKLLFHYYDKDFNNEADTPDNFQSRRPNTSFCFLDIRSPGLGDTAMYLCATSRSYRANQPQHFGDGTRLSIL.

The V gene is TRBV3-1, the J gene TRBJ1-6, with D uncertain. Trimming shortened V by 4 bases and J by 7 bases, and 17 bases separated the two germline ends. The CDR3 runs to 16 residues. Germline V gives CDR1 LGHDT, CDR2 YNNKEL (reference sequence). In DNA, the CDR3 is TGTGCCAGCAGCCTCCGCCCGGACGCCCTGAATTCACCCCTCCACTTT. Amino acid sequence: CASSLRPDALNSPLHF.

This clonotype turned up a few times. V usage is TRBV7-9 and J usage is TRBJ2-3, with D perhaps being TRBD1 or TRBD2 (5 bases each). This CDR3 is 16 amino acids long. Trimming removed 2 bases at V and 7 bases at J, with 19 bases between. Germline assignment: CDR1 SEHNR and CDR2 FQNEAQ (reference sequence). In nucleotides, the CDR3 is TGTGCCAGCAGCTTACTTTTCCCAGATGGGGGAAATACGCAGTATTTT. Its translation is CASSLLFPDGGNTQYF.

The sample holds a few counts of this clonotype. The chain uses TRBV2 and TRBJ1-5; no firm D call. V dropped 6 bases and J dropped 7 bases, with 13 bases sitting between them. This CDR3 region has 13 residues. Germline CDR1 and CDR2: SNHLY and FYNNEI. The CDR3 is CASRGLGRQPQHF. For the CDR3, the DNA is TGTGCCAGCAGGGGTTTGGGCCGGCAGCCCCAGCATTTT.

This clonotype came up many times. The CDR3 protein is CASRGWTGNNEQFF. CDR3 sequence (DNA): TGTGCCAGCAGGGGGTGGACAGGTAACAATGAGCAGTTCTTC. This chain links TRBV12-3 or TRBV12-4 with TRBJ2-1; 7 bases fit TRBD1. The length of the CDR3 is 14 residues. With V trimmed by 6 bases and J by 5 bases, 7 bases remained unmatched.

Many counts were recorded for this clonotype. The V and J genes are TRBV11-2 and TRBJ2-5; 10 bases align to TRBD2. The trim removed 3 bases at V and 6 bases at J, leaving 7 bases unmatched. There are 15 residues in the CDR3. CDR1 is SGHAT and CDR2 is FQNNGV in the germline V gene. Written as DNA, the CDR3 is TGTGCCAGCAGCTTGACTAGCGGGTACTATAAGACCCAGTACTTC. The encoded protein is CASSLTSGYYKTQYF.

The table lists this clonotype with a few counts. The chain joins TRBV27 to TRBJ1-1; no reliable D call. Germline V CDR1 and CDR2: MNHEY, SMNVEV (reference sequence). This CDR3 has 13 residues. The V gene lost 2 bases and the J gene lost 4 bases, with 8 bases spanning the gap. The CDR3 DNA follows: TGTGCCAGCAGTTTAGCGCGGGTCACTGAAGCTTTCTTT. As protein: CASSLARVTEAFF.

The V call is TRBV7-2, the J call TRBJ2-3, with 8 bases identical to TRBD2. The J segment lost 3 bases and the V segment lost 2 bases, leaving 7 bases of the junction unmatched. Germline CDR1 reads SGHTA; CDR2 reads FQGNSA. This CDR3 region has 16 residues. Here the CDR3 reads CASSLRIGGATDTQYF. Here the CDR3 DNA reads TGTGCCAGCAGCTTAAGGATCGGGGGGGCAACAGATACGCAGTATTTT. Looking up the rest from reference TRBV7-2 and TRBJ2-3 gives the full variable domain: GAGVSQSPSNKVTEKGKDVELRCDPISGHTALYWYRQSLGQGLEFLIYFQGNSAPDKSGLPSDRFSAERTGGSVSTLTIQRTQQEDSAVYLCASSLRIGGATDTQYFGPGTRLTVL.

This clonotype was picked up a small number of times. The genes are TRBV5-4 and TRBJ2-1, with 12 bases aligning to TRBD2. Trimming at V came to 2 bases and at J to 7 bases, leaving 4 bases not matched to a gene. Germline V lookup: CDR1 SGHNT, CDR2 YYREEE (reference sequence). The CDR3 is 15 residues long. The DNA for the CDR3 is TGTGCCAGCAGCTTTCCTAGCGGGGGGGCGAATGAGCAGTTCTTC. Residues: CASSFPSGGANEQFF. Together with reference TRBV5-4 and TRBJ2-1, the CDR3 gives the full variable domain: ETGVTQSPTHLIKTRGQQVTLRCSSQSGHNTVSWYQQALGQGPQFIFQYYREEENGRGNFPPRFSGLQFPNYSSELNVNALELDDSALYLCASSFPSGGANEQFFGPGTRLTVL.

The CDR3 DNA follows: TGTGCCAGCAGCCCCCGTCGAGGGACGGGTCAGCCCCAGCATTTT. Protein: CASSPRRGTGQPQHF. The chain couples TRBV3-1 to TRBJ1-5; D possibly corresponds to TRBD1 (5 bases). There are 15 residues in the CDR3. V dropped 4 bases and J dropped 6 bases, with 16 bases sitting between them. The germline CDR1 and CDR2 sequences are LGHDT and YNNKEL (reference sequence).

V and J are TRBV12-3 or TRBV12-4 and TRBJ1-5, with 7 positions matching TRBD1. V gave up 2 bases and J gave up 0 bases; unmatched junction bases: 4. CDR3 length: 16 residues. CDR3 coding DNA: TGTGCCAGCAGTTTAAGGGACAGAGTTAGCAATCAGCCCCAGCATTTT. It encodes CASSLRDRVSNQPQHF.

This clonotype was seen at least ten times. The chain uses TRBV5-1 and TRBJ1-5, with D possibly being TRBD1 (5 bases). V gave up 0 bases and J gave up 7 bases, with 17 bases separating them. This CDR3 contains 16 residues. Germline lookup yields CDR1 SGHRS and CDR2 YFSETQ. The CDR3 here is CASSLEAGRTSQPQHF. CDR3 bases: TGCGCCAGCAGCTTGGAGGCAGGGAGGACCAGCCAGCCCCAGCATTTT.

The table lists this clonotype with a few counts. The rearrangement links TRBV30 to TRBJ2-3; D is unclear. This CDR3 has 15 residues. In germline, CDR1 is GTSNPN, CDR2 SVGIG (reference sequence). The V end was cut by 0 bases, the J end by 11 bases, with 21 bases between. The CDR3, as DNA: TGTGCCTGGAGTGTCTCGGACCGGGCGTCCGCTGGGCAGTATTTT. It codes for CAWSVSDRASAGQYF.

This clonotype came up a few times. V gene TRBV6-5 combines with J gene TRBJ2-2, with 7 bases aligning to TRBD1. Germline CDR1 is MNHEY and CDR2 is SVGAGI. The V segment lost 4 bases and the J segment 4 bases; nucleotides outside the gene matches: 6. The CDR3 spans 15 residues. The DNA for the CDR3 is TGTGCCAGCAGTTTGAACAGGGGTGTCACCGGGGAGCTGTTTTTT. Amino acids: CASSLNRGVTGELFF.

This clonotype was observed at least ten times. At one boundary the junction diverges from the germline segment, which might be a read error. The CDR3 DNA sequence: TGTGCCAGCAGCCAATCCTACGAGCTGTACTTC. This sequence encodes CASSQSYELYF. This chain joins TRBV25-1 and TRBJ2-7; D gene ambiguous. The CDR3 loop spans 11 amino acids. The germline V gene encodes CDR1 MGHDK and CDR2 SYGVNS.

This clonotype was counted only a few times. The gene calls are TRBV18 and TRBJ2-3, with a weak D call TRBD1 (6 bases). This CDR3 is 15 amino acids long. Germline-derived CDR1 and CDR2 are KGHSH and LQKENI. Trimming stripped 1 base from V and 2 bases from J, with 10 bases between. As DNA, the CDR3 is TGTGCCAGCTCACCACTCCCAGGGGACACAGATACGCAGTATTTT. Translating gives CASSPLPGDTDTQYF.